This entry lists 18 T cell receptor beta chains sequenced from one sample in a study of T cells in Graves' hyperthyroidism and ophthalmopathy. Amplification of TCR beta CDR3 regions used RNA as the template. The study used the HTBI primer set for a first-round RT-PCR of the TCR CDR3. TCRdb re-derived calls from the multiplex PCR reads in MiXCR, one entry per CDR3 protein. The sample contains under 450,000 distinct CDR3 sequences, roughly 12% of which appear only once. The sample taken for sequencing was blood. The receptors were sampled from a man aged 25-45 years with Graves' hyperthyroidism that later progressed to Graves' ophthalmopathy.

This clonotype was detected ten times or more. The chain joins TRBV11-3 to TRBJ2-1; 7 nucleotides agree with TRBD2. The CDR3 runs to 15 residues. The trim removed 5 bases at V and 0 bases at J, leaving 4 bases unmatched. Germline CDR1 SGHNT, CDR2 YENEEA. The CDR3 sequence: CASSRGLGSYNEQFF. The CDR3, as DNA: TGTGCCAGCAGCCGCGGACTAGGCTCCTACAATGAGCAGTTCTTC.

This clonotype was counted ten times or more. This chain uses TRBV4-1 with TRBJ2-7, with 7 bases identical to TRBD2. The CDR3 sequence is 13 residues long. Germline lookup yields CDR1 MGHRA and CDR2 YSYEKL. The junction had 8 bases not matched to a gene; V was cut back by 8 bases and J by 4 bases. The CDR3 bases are TGCGCCAGCGGGCCTACGGGGGGTTACGAGCAGTACTTC. Protein: CASGPTGGYEQYF.

This chain joins TRBV30 and TRBJ1-6; D unresolved. With 0 bases removed from V and 4 bases from J, the gap between germline ends came to 10 bases. The CDR3 sequence is 15 residues long. Germline V gene sequence: CDR1 GTSNPN, CDR2 SVGIG (reference sequence). CDR3 DNA: TGTGCCTGGAGTGTAGTTGGGCTTTATAATTCACCCCTCCACTTT. It is translated as CAWSVVGLYNSPLHF.

The rearrangement uses TRBV7-9 and TRBJ1-1; D is possibly TRBD1 (5 bases). Trimming removed 2 bases from V and 3 bases from J, with 10 bases in between. CDR1 is SEHNR, CDR2 FQNEAQ, per germline (reference sequence). The length of the CDR3 is 14 residues. CDR3 in DNA: TGTGCCAGCAGCTTATGGAGGGGCTACACTGAAGCTTTCTTT. This gives the protein CASSLWRGYTEAFF.

The genes are TRBV7-8 and TRBJ2-5; 7 bases are shared with TRBD2. J gave up 4 bases and V 5 bases, and 10 bases lay outside the gene matches. Looked up from germline, CDR1 is SGHVS and CDR2 is FQNEAQ. This CDR3 has 15 amino acids. CDR3 amino acids: CASSLVPGEGETQYF. DNA of the CDR3: TGTGCCAGCAGCCTGGTGCCCGGGGAGGGAGAGACCCAGTACTTC.

This clonotype was counted ten times or more. The V and J genes are TRBV20-1 and TRBJ2-7; no clear D. There are 13 residues in the CDR3. Germline values: CDR1 DFQATT, CDR2 SNEGSKA (reference sequence). V was clipped by 3 bases and J by 0 bases, with 9 bases between them. Here the CDR3 DNA reads TGCAGTGCTAGTTTTCTGGACTCCTACGAGCAGTACTTC. Protein product: CSASFLDSYEQYF.

This clonotype has at least ten counts. The CDR3 loop is CASSQRLAGVTYEQYF. The CDR3 region has the DNA TGTGCCAGCAGCCAAAGACTAGCGGGGGTAACCTACGAGCAGTACTTC. This sequence joins TRBV7-9 and TRBJ2-7; 12 bases map to TRBD2. There are 16 residues in the CDR3. The junction had 7 bases not matched to a gene; V was cut back by 5 bases and J by 2 bases. Per the germline V gene, CDR1 is SEHNR and CDR2 is FQNEAQ (reference sequence).

There are a few counts of this clonotype. This sequence joins TRBV5-1 and TRBJ1-1; 9 bases are shared with TRBD1. Germline CDR1 is SGHRS and CDR2 is YFSETQ. The V segment lost 5 bases and the J segment 1 base; nucleotides outside the gene matches: 9. The CDR3 loop spans 16 amino acids. This CDR3 is CASSETGTGTNTEAFF. For the CDR3, the DNA is TGCGCCAGCAGTGAGACCGGGACAGGGACGAACACTGAAGCTTTCTTT.

Many counts were recorded for this clonotype. The gene calls are TRBV7-2 and TRBJ2-1; D possibly uses TRBD1 or TRBD2 (5 bases each). Germline V gene data show CDR1 as SGHTA and CDR2 as FQGNSA. The CDR3 runs 15 residues. V was pared by 2 bases and J by 4 bases, with 12 bases between. CDR3 DNA: TGTGCCAGCAGCTTAATTGCCGGGGCATACAATGAGCAGTTCTTC. Its translation: CASSLIAGAYNEQFF.

The table lists this clonotype with a few counts. The chain employs TRBV30 and TRBJ2-1; no definite D call. The CDR3 runs to 13 residues. Germline V gene lookup returns CDR1 GTSNPN and CDR2 SVGIG (reference sequence). Trimming shortened V by 1 base and J by 4 bases, and 8 bases separated the two germline ends. Written as DNA, the CDR3 is TGTGCCTGGAGTGCCCGGCGGTACAATGAGCAGTTCTTC. It translates to CAWSARRYNEQFF.

The rearrangement links TRBV10-2 to TRBJ2-7; D gene unclear. CDR3 size: 12 residues. The V and J ends lost 2 bases and 2 bases respectively, with 4 bases between them. Germline CDR1 and CDR2: WSHSY and SAAADI. CDR3 sequence: CASSEGPYEQYF. CDR3 nucleotide sequence: TGCGCCAGCAGTGAGGGCCCCTACGAGCAGTACTTC.

This clonotype occurred a few times. The chain recombines TRBV7-2 with TRBJ1-1, with D unclear. Germline V gene data show CDR1 as SGHTA and CDR2 as FQGNSA. The CDR3 runs to 14 residues. Between the trimmed V and J ends, which lost 3 bases and 3 bases, there was a span of 11 bases. The CDR3 DNA is TGTGCCAGCAGCTTCAATCTACTGGACACTGAAGCTTTCTTT. It encodes CASSFNLLDTEAFF.

This clonotype occurred a few times. A read error is possible here, since a much larger clone lies one base away. The chain recombines TRBV6-2 or TRBV6-3 with TRBJ2-3; no clear D gene. The CDR3 totals 15 residues. Germline V gene sequence: CDR1 MNHEY, CDR2 SVGEGT. V lost 0 bases and J lost 3, with 10 bases in between. The CDR3 reads CASSYSCFSTDTQYF. The CDR3 region has the DNA TGTGCCAGCAGTTACTCGTGTTTTTCGACAGATACGCAGTATTTT.

This clonotype was picked up a small number of times. The J gene is TRBJ2-1, the V gene TRBV29-1; D remains ambiguous. CDR1 and CDR2 from the germline V gene are SQVTM and ANQGSEA. The V and J ends lost 5 bases and 3 bases respectively, with 8 bases between them. The CDR3 contains 12 residues. CDR3 DNA: TGCAGCGTTTGGCCTAGCTACAATGAGCAGTTCTTC. Residues: CSVWPSYNEQFF.

Of note for this clonotype: The conserved phenylalanine or tryptophan is not found at the CDR3 terminus, so this likely reflects a read error. The chain joins TRBV12-3 or TRBV12-4 to TRBJ2-7; no firm D call. The V and J ends lost 3 bases and 1 base respectively, with 7 bases between them. There are 13 residues in the CDR3. CDR3 sequence reads: CASSFGSSYEQYL. As DNA, the CDR3 is TGTGCCAGCAGTTTTGGCAGTTCCTACGAGCAGTACCTC.

The chain employs TRBV7-9 and TRBJ2-1; 9 nucleotides line up with TRBD2. Per germline, CDR1 SEHNR and CDR2 FQNEAQ (reference sequence). The CDR3 totals 18 residues. V shed 2 bases, J shed 7 bases, and the junction held 15 bases outside the gene matches. CDR3 loop: CASSLKIRVAGVVNEQFF. CDR3 nucleotide sequence: TGTGCCAGCAGCTTAAAGATTAGGGTAGCGGGGGTGGTAAATGAGCAGTTCTTC.

This clonotype was detected only a few times. J is TRBJ1-3 and V is TRBV28; D is undetermined. The germline CDR1 and CDR2 sequences are MDHEN and SYDVKM. Trimming removed 2 bases from V and 4 bases from J, with 9 bases in between. This CDR3 is built from 14 residues. The CDR3 coding sequence is TGTGCCAGCAGTTTAAGGAACGCCGGAAACACCATATATTTT. The encoded protein is CASSLRNAGNTIYF.

The chain is built from TRBV24-1 and TRBJ1-2; no firm D call. Looked up from germline, CDR1 is KGHDR and CDR2 is SFDVKD. Trimming pared 9 bases from V and 1 base from J, leaving 11 bases between. The CDR3 covers 13 residues. The CDR3, as DNA: TGTGCCACCTCCGGAGGGCGTAACTATGGCTACACCTTC. This sequence encodes CATSGGRNYGYTF.